This TCR beta chain was captured in a study of blood T cell repertoires in COVID-19. About the study: Acute-phase and convalescent COVID-19 samples originated in the United States, Italy and Spain. The cDNA or gDNA used as material had been derived from T cells, B-cell-depleted T cells, or PBMCs.

Study processing details: The assay estimated nucleated cells by amplifying reference gene primers. The table came from immunoSEQ multiplex PCR; TCRdb's copy has only in-frame clones and leaves some out. For V, J and clone size, that table is used; D and trimming come from the DNA. Of about 380,000 clones in the sample, 70% to 85% are singletons; the top ten hold more than 0.95%. CDR3 length equals 15 residues. CDR1 and CDR2 from the germline V gene are KGHDR and SFDVKD. V was clipped by 4 bases and J by 8 bases; unmatched bases: 12. Material for sequencing was peripheral blood. This sequence joins TRBV24-1 and TRBJ1-2; 7 bases fit TRBD1. The receptor was isolated from a human donor with acute or convalescent COVID-19. The donor label of this sample is uncertain. The CDR3 loop reads CATSDPMTGLGGYTF. CDR3 DNA: TGTGCCACCAGTGACCCCATGACAGGGCTGGGGGGCTACACCTTC.